The rows below give T cell receptor beta chains drawn from one sample of a study of technical replicates of blood from a few donors. Only in-frame clones appear in the TCRdb table, and some are missing; sequencing was by immunoSEQ multiplex PCR. The table shows about 75,000 clones, with about 97% occurring only once. The sequenced sample was T cells isolated from PBMCs. The source is a human donor in good health. CDR3s include the opening cysteine and the closing phenylalanine or tryptophan. The D gene is left open where the match is weak. Clone size is shown for a subset of rows, as once, few, many or a class of expanded clone.

v_call: TRBV5-1; cdr3_length: 15; j_call: TRBJ1-6; clone_size: NA; d_call: TRBD1; cdr3_nt: TGCGCCAGCAGCTTGGTGGGACAGATAAATTCACCCCTCCACTTT; cdr3_aa: CASSLVGQINSPLHF
v_call: TRBV10-1; cdr3_length: 15; j_call: TRBJ2-1; clone_size: NA; d_call: NA; cdr3_nt: TGCGCCAGCAGTGGTGGACTATCAACCTACAATGAGCAGTTCTTC; cdr3_aa: CASSGGLSTYNEQFF
v_call: TRBV4-1; cdr3_length: 16; j_call: TRBJ1-6; clone_size: NA; d_call: NA; cdr3_nt: TGCGCCAGCAGCCATGGCCTGTTGAGGTATAATTCACCCCTCCACTTT; cdr3_aa: CASSHGLLRYNSPLHF
v_call: TRBV4-1; cdr3_length: 19; j_call: TRBJ2-2; clone_size: once; d_call: TRBD2; cdr3_nt: TGCGCCAGCAGCCAAGATCGGTTGGGTCTAGCGGGGAACACCGGGGAGCTGTTTTTT; cdr3_aa: CASSQDRLGLAGNTGELFF
v_call: TRBV18; cdr3_length: 18; j_call: TRBJ1-2; clone_size: NA; d_call: TRBD1; cdr3_nt: TGTGCCAGCTCACCACCGGGATTCATCGAGACAGGGGACTATGGCTACACCTTC; cdr3_aa: CASSPPGFIETGDYGYTF
v_call: TRBV6-6; cdr3_length: 14; j_call: TRBJ2-7; clone_size: NA; d_call: NA; cdr3_nt: TGTGCCAGCAGTTACTCGGCAGGACAGGGAGGGCCGTACTTC; cdr3_aa: CASSYSAGQGGPYF
v_call: TRBV7-9; cdr3_length: 15; j_call: TRBJ1-2; clone_size: NA; d_call: NA; cdr3_nt: TGTGCCAGCAGCCTCTGGACCCTGGAGGACTATGGCTACACCTTC; cdr3_aa: CASSLWTLEDYGYTF
v_call: TRBV4-1; cdr3_length: 13; j_call: TRBJ1-4; clone_size: NA; d_call: NA; cdr3_nt: TGCGCCAGCAGCCAAGATTTGGGCGAAAAACTGTTTTTT; cdr3_aa: CASSQDLGEKLFF
v_call: TRBV5-1; cdr3_length: 16; j_call: TRBJ1-1; clone_size: NA; d_call: NA; cdr3_nt: TGCGCCAGCAGCCTCGGAGGTATGGGGGGGGACACTGAAGCTTTCTTT; cdr3_aa: CASSLGGMGGDTEAFF
v_call: TRBV5-1; cdr3_length: 15; j_call: TRBJ1-2; clone_size: once; d_call: TRBD1; cdr3_nt: TGCGCCAGCAGCTCTACCCTAACAGGGGACTATGGCTACACCTTC; cdr3_aa: CASSSTLTGDYGYTF
v_call: TRBV6-6; cdr3_length: 15; j_call: TRBJ2-3; clone_size: NA; d_call: TRBD2; cdr3_nt: TGTGCCAGCAGCCTACTAGCGGGAGGCTCCGATACGCAGTATTTT; cdr3_aa: CASSLLAGGSDTQYF
v_call: TRBV6-5; cdr3_length: 15; j_call: TRBJ2-2; clone_size: NA; d_call: TRBD2; cdr3_nt: TGTGCCAGCAGTTACAGGACTAGGGACACCGGGGAGCTGTTTTTT; cdr3_aa: CASSYRTRDTGELFF
v_call: TRBV5-1; cdr3_length: 21; j_call: TRBJ1-5; clone_size: NA; d_call: NA; cdr3_nt: TGCGCCAGCAGCCCACGAGTTTCGGGGGGAGGCCCCGGGGGTAGCAATCAGCCCCAGCATTTT; cdr3_aa: CASSPRVSGGGPGGSNQPQHF
v_call: TRBV5-1; cdr3_length: 11; j_call: TRBJ2-7; clone_size: few; d_call: NA; cdr3_nt: TGCGCCAGCAGCTTGGAGCTCGAGCAGTACTTC; cdr3_aa: CASSLELEQYF
v_call: TRBV4-1; cdr3_length: 15; j_call: TRBJ2-5; clone_size: NA; d_call: NA; cdr3_nt: TGCGCCAGCAGCCTCGGGGAGGGGGTGGAAGAGACCCAGTACTTC; cdr3_aa: CASSLGEGVEETQYF
v_call: TRBV7-6; cdr3_length: 17; j_call: TRBJ1-1; clone_size: NA; d_call: TRBD1; cdr3_nt: TGTGCCAGCAGCCCCCAAAGGGCCAGGGGGCTCGACACTGAAGCTTTCTTT; cdr3_aa: CASSPQRARGLDTEAFF